These T cell receptor beta chains were read from a single sample in a study of shared clonotypes between healthy human individuals. Produced via immunoSEQ multiplex PCR; TCRdb's table is partial and in-frame only. The profile covers about 1.4 million clones, with around 97% appearing a single time and about 1.2% taken by the ten largest. The source material was naive CD4+ T cells sorted from blood. The receptors derive from a man aged 25 to 45 in good health. The CDR3 runs from the conserved cysteine through the conserved F or W. A D gene is named only where the DNA matches it firmly. Clone size is given for some rows only: seen once, a few or many times, or a class if the clone is expanded.

-	TRBV5-1	TRBJ1-1	-	TGCGCCAGCAGCTTGGCCGGGCAGAACACTGAAGCTTTCTTT	CASSLAGQNTEAFF
-	TRBV11-2	TRBJ2-1	TRBD2	TGTGCCAGCAGTCCTACCCGACTAGCGGGAGGGAGTGGCAATGAGCAGTTCTTC	CASSPTRLAGGSGNEQFF
-	TRBV18	TRBJ1-1	-	TGTGCCAGCTCACCGAGGGACGGCACTGAAGCTTTCTTT	CASSPRDGTEAFF
-	TRBV19	TRBJ2-6	TRBD1	TGTGCCAGTATCCCAAGGGGGGACAGGTCCTCTGGGGCCAACGTCCTGACTTTC	CASIPRGDRSSGANVLTF
-	TRBV5-1	TRBJ2-7	-	TGCGCCAGCAGCTCGGAGAACAGGGCGGCCGAGCAGTACTTC	CASSSENRAAEQYF
-	TRBV11-3	TRBJ2-1	TRBD1	TGTGCCAGCAGCTTAGAAGTTTCCGGACAGGGGAGGGGCAATGAGCAGTTCTTC	CASSLEVSGQGRGNEQFF
-	TRBV18	TRBJ2-7	TRBD2	TGTGCCAGCTCACCACCGGGACTAGTTGTGGGTTCCGAGCAGTACTTC	CASSPPGLVVGSEQYF
-	TRBV4-1	TRBJ1-4	-	TGCGCCAGCAGCCCAAACTGGGGAGGTGAAAAACTGTTTTTT	CASSPNWGGEKLFF
-	TRBV4-1	TRBJ2-7	-	TGCGCCAGCAGCCAAGGTCGGGTTCTTTTCTCCTACGAGCAGTACTTC	CASSQGRVLFSYEQYF
once	TRBV5-1	TRBJ2-5	TRBD2	TGCGCCAGCAGCTTCCCGGACACGACTAGCGTGCTACGAGAGACCCAGTACTTC	CASSFPDTTSVLRETQYF
-	TRBV7-6	TRBJ2-7	TRBD1	TGTGCCAGCAGCTTAGCCGTTACAGGGGGAACGCTCCTAAACGAGCAGTACTTC	CASSLAVTGGTLLNEQYF
-	TRBV5-3	TRBJ1-5	-	TGTGCCAGAAGCTTGGTCAATAGCAATCAGCCCCAGCATTTT	CARSLVNSNQPQHF
-	TRBV7-8	TRBJ2-5	-	TGTGCCAGCAGCTTACGGGGTAGCGCCTACCAAGAGACCCAGTACTTC	CASSLRGSAYQETQYF
-	TRBV10-1	TRBJ2-7	TRBD2	TGCGCCAGCAGTGAGTCTTCGGCGGGAGTAGCTGGGGTCGAGCAGTACTTC	CASSESSAGVAGVEQYF
-	TRBV5-4	TRBJ2-5	TRBD2	TGTGCCAGCAGTCCCGGGACTAGCGGGAGGCCCCAAGAGACCCAGTACTTC	CASSPGTSGRPQETQYF
-	TRBV7-9	TRBJ2-6	-	TGTGCCAGCAGCCGAAGCTCTGGGGCCAACGTCCTGACTTTC	CASSRSSGANVLTF
-	TRBV2	TRBJ2-7	TRBD1	TGTGCCAGCAGGCAGGAGACAGGGGTCGAGCAGTACTTC	CASRQETGVEQYF
-	TRBV13	TRBJ1-3	-	TGTGCCAGCACACTTTGGGGGCAGGGTGGAAACACCATATATTTT	CASTLWGQGGNTIYF
-	TRBV7-9	TRBJ2-1	-	TGTGCCAGCAGCTTAGCGAATGAGCAGTTCTTC	CASSLANEQFF
once	TRBV19	TRBJ2-1	-	TGTGCCAGTAGTCGCTACCGGGGTGAGCAGTTCTTC	CASSRYRGEQFF
-	TRBV10-1	TRBJ1-1	-	TGCGCCAGCAGTGAGCCCCGGGCCCTAGGCACTGAAGCTTTCTTT	CASSEPRALGTEAFF
-	TRBV28	TRBJ2-1	-	TGTGCCAGCGGACCCCGGAGGGAGAGCGGGACAAACAATGAGCAGTTCTTC	CASGPRRESGTNNEQFF
-	TRBV2	TRBJ2-1	-	TGTGCCAGCTATGATAACAATGAGCAGTTCTTC	CASYDNNEQFF
once	TRBV7-6	TRBJ2-5	TRBD2	TGTGCCAGCAGCTTAGTACGGACTAGCGGTCAAGAGACCCAGTACTTC	CASSLVRTSGQETQYF
-	TRBV28	TRBJ1-2	TRBD1	TGTGCCAGCAGTTTCACAGGGGTGTATGGCTACACCTTC	CASSFTGVYGYTF
-	TRBV6-5	TRBJ2-1	TRBD1	TGTGCCAGCAGTGAAGGGACAGGGTACAATGAGCAGTTCTTC	CASSEGTGYNEQFF
-	TRBV6-5	TRBJ2-1	-	TGTGCCAGCAGTTTCGCCGGGACACCCCTCTACAATGAGCAGTTCTTC	CASSFAGTPLYNEQFF
-	TRBV28	TRBJ1-2	TRBD1	TGTGCCAGCCTAACTCAGGGGGTCTATGGCTACACCTTC	CASLTQGVYGYTF
-	TRBV30	TRBJ1-5	-	TGTGCCTGGAGTCGTAGCAATCAGCCCCAGCATTTT	CAWSRSNQPQHF
-	TRBV5-5	TRBJ2-7	-	TGTGCCAGCAGCTTGAATGGTTGGCAGCGGACCTACGAGCAGTACTTC	CASSLNGWQRTYEQYF
-	TRBV5-6	TRBJ1-4	-	TGTGCCAGCAGTCCAACAGGGCCGGTAGCTGAAAAACTGTTTTTT	CASSPTGPVAEKLFF